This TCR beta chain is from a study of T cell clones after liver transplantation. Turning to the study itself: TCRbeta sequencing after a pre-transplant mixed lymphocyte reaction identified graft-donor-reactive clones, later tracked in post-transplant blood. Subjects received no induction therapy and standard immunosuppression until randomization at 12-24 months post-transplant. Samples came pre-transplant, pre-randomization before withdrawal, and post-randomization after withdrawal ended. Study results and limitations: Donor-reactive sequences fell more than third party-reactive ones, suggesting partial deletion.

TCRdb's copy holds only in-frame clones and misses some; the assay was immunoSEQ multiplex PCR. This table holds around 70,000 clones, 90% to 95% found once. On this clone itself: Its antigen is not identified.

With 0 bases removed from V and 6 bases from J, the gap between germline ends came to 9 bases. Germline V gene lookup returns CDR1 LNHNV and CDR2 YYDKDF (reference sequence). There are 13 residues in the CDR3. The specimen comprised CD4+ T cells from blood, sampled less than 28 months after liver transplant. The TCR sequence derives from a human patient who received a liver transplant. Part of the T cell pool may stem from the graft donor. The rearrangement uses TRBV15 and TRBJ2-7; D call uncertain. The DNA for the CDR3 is TGTGCCACCAGCAGAGATTTCCCCCTCGAGCAGTACTTC. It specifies CATSRDFPLEQYF.